This is a list of T cell receptor beta chains from one sample in a study of T-cell memory formation after mild COVID-19. Using its own MiXCR run on the 5' RACE reads, TCRdb lists one record per CDR3 protein. The table lists under 600,000 distinct CDR3 sequences, roughly a fifth of them singletons. The sequencing sample was made of PBMCs or a T cell subset sorted from them (not recorded which). The source is an adult woman who had mild COVID-19 (a few samples of this study predate the infection). Cell type and time point are not known. Both conserved end residues are part of each CDR3. D genes are given only for firm matches. The size of a clone is reported for some rows only, either as once, few or many, or as a class for expanded clones.

size	V	D	J	CDR3	DNA
.	TRBV5-1	.	TRBJ2-1	CASSPSGSHPVF	TGCGCCAGCAGCCCCAGCGGAAGCCATCCGGTCTTC
.	TRBV20-1	TRBD2	TRBJ2-1	CSARDYAGLAGTEQFF	TGCAGTGCTAGAGACTACGCGGGACTAGCGGGAACTGAGCAGTTCTTC
many	TRBV7-2	.	TRBJ2-5	CASSQYTETQYF	TGTGCCAGCAGCCAGTACACAGAGACCCAGTACTTC
few	TRBV21-1	.	TRBJ2-3	CASSKGQGHWTDTQYF	TGTGCCAGCAGCAAAGGACAGGGACATTGGACAGATACGCAGTATTTT
few	TRBV29-1	.	TRBJ2-3	CSAPEVRGDTQYF	TGCAGCGCCCCAGAGGTGAGGGGAGATACGCAGTATTTT
.	TRBV12-3/TRBV12-4	.	TRBJ2-1	CASSTANTNEQFF	TGTGCCAGCAGCACAGCTAATACCAATGAGCAGTTCTTC
.	TRBV6-5	TRBD2	TRBJ2-5	CASSYETGGVETQYF	TGTGCCAGCAGTTACGAAACGGGAGGGGTAGAGACCCAGTACTTC
.	TRBV18	TRBD2	TRBJ2-7	CASSPPGLAGGSEQYF	TGTGCCAGCTCACCACCCGGGCTAGCGGGAGGTTCTGAGCAGTACTTC
.	TRBV28	TRBD2	TRBJ2-1	CASSPSSGTSGGNEQFF	TGTGCCAGCAGTCCCTCTTCCGGGACTAGCGGGGGCAATGAGCAGTTCTTC
.	TRBV7-9	.	TRBJ1-2	CASSSLVTVNYGYTF	TGTGCCAGCTCCTCTCTAGTCACAGTCAACTATGGCTACACCTTC
.	TRBV6-5	TRBD2	TRBJ2-1	CASSYEGGPYNEQFF	TGTGCCAGCAGTTACGAGGGAGGGCCCTACAATGAGCAGTTCTTC
once	TRBV5-1	.	TRBJ2-5	CASSPAVIQETQYF	TGCGCCAGCAGCCCCGCCGTAATCCAAGAGACCCAGTACTTC
few	TRBV29-1	.	TRBJ2-3	CSVQEWGGSPDTQYF	TGCAGCGTCCAAGAGTGGGGGGGCTCCCCAGATACGCAGTATTTT
few	TRBV23-1	TRBD2	TRBJ2-1	CASISSGIWERVEQFF	TGCGCCAGCATTTCTAGCGGGATATGGGAAAGGGTTGAGCAGTTCTTC
.	TRBV12-3/TRBV12-4	.	TRBJ1-1	CASSPVEGVYTEAFF	TGTGCCAGCAGTCCCGTCGAGGGGGTATACACTGAAGCTTTCTTT
few	TRBV12-3/TRBV12-4	TRBD1	TRBJ2-3	CASTVQGALDTQYF	TGTGCCAGCACGGTACAGGGGGCTTTAGATACGCAGTATTTT
few	TRBV5-6	.	TRBJ1-6	CASSLTVVGRSPLHF	TGTGCCAGCAGCTTGACAGTTGTCGGGCGTTCACCCCTCCACTTT
.	TRBV28	TRBD1	TRBJ2-2	CASSLSDRAAGELFF	TGTGCCAGCAGTTTATCCGACAGGGCAGCCGGGGAGCTGTTTTTT
few	TRBV27	.	TRBJ2-5	CASSFAWGQETQYF	TGTGCCAGCAGTTTCGCCTGGGGTCAAGAGACCCAGTACTTC
few	TRBV5-1	TRBD2	TRBJ2-7	CASSLAVKRGGTYEQYF	TGCGCCAGCAGCCTGGCCGTGAAGCGGGGGGGAACCTACGAGCAGTACTTC
few	TRBV20-1	TRBD1	TRBJ2-7	CSASEGTGKSEQYF	TGCAGTGCTAGTGAGGGGACAGGGAAGAGCGAGCAGTACTTC
few	TRBV14	.	TRBJ2-3	CASSLAGTPVGDTQYF	TGTGCCAGCAGCCTCGCCGGGACACCGGTGGGAGATACGCAGTATTTT
.	TRBV5-6	.	TRBJ2-2	CASSLWDSDTGELFF	TGTGCCAGCAGCTTGTGGGATTCCGACACCGGGGAGCTGTTTTTT
.	TRBV19	TRBD1	TRBJ1-5	CASSPHGTGYQPQHF	TGTGCCAGTAGTCCTCACGGGACAGGGTATCAGCCCCAGCATTTT
few	TRBV15	TRBD1	TRBJ1-1	CATSGDRVYTEAFF	TGTGCCACCAGCGGTGACAGGGTTTACACTGAAGCTTTCTTT
few	TRBV7-2	.	TRBJ1-5	CASSFDGYQPQHF	TGTGCCAGCAGCTTCGACGGATATCAGCCCCAGCATTTT
.	TRBV7-2	TRBD2	TRBJ2-3	CASSLVRLAGGPPTDTQYF	TGTGCCAGCAGCTTAGTCCGACTAGCGGGAGGACCGCCCACAGATACGCAGTATTTT
few	TRBV5-1	TRBD1	TRBJ2-2	CASSSGDRGTGELFF	TGCGCCAGCAGCTCCGGGGACAGGGGCACCGGGGAGCTGTTTTTT
.	TRBV5-5	TRBD2	TRBJ2-6	CASSLATSGSSGANVLTF	TGTGCCAGCAGCTTGGCCACTAGCGGTTCCTCTGGGGCCAACGTCCTGACTTTC
few	TRBV11-2	.	TRBJ1-2	CASSLIQGPGNYGYTF	TGTGCCAGCAGCCTAATCCAGGGTCCAGGAAACTATGGCTACACCTTC
few	TRBV3-1	.	TRBJ2-5	CASSPYRDQETQYF	TGTGCCAGCAGCCCATACAGGGATCAAGAGACCCAGTACTTC
few	TRBV27	TRBD2	TRBJ2-7	CASRRGGVNYEQYF	TGTGCCAGCAGGCGTGGGGGGGTGAACTACGAGCAGTACTTC
.	TRBV11-2	TRBD2	TRBJ2-3	CASRPPGGRMTDTQYF	TGTGCCAGCAGGCCCCCGGGGGGAAGAATGACAGATACGCAGTATTTT
few	TRBV12-3/TRBV12-4	.	TRBJ1-5	CASSFGTYSNQPQHF	TGTGCCAGCAGTTTCGGGACCTATAGCAATCAGCCCCAGCATTTT
.	TRBV20-1	TRBD2	TRBJ2-7	CSARSREGRHPTYEQYF	TGCAGTGCTAGAAGCCGGGAGGGCCGACACCCAACCTACGAGCAGTACTTC
few	TRBV5-1	.	TRBJ2-7	CASSWGVRQTAYEQYF	TGCGCCAGCAGCTGGGGGGTGAGACAGACCGCCTACGAGCAGTACTTC
.	TRBV4-2	.	TRBJ1-5	CASSQEWVRGSGQPQHF	TGTGCCAGCAGCCAAGAGTGGGTCCGGGGCTCGGGTCAGCCCCAGCATTTT
.	TRBV4-3	.	TRBJ2-6	CASSPGTLSSGANVLTF	TGCGCCAGCAGCCCCGGGACGCTGAGCTCTGGGGCCAACGTCCTGACTTTC